Presented here are 17 T cell receptor beta chains from one specimen sequenced in a study of T cell changes during pregnancy in multiple sclerosis. Clones were read by immunoSEQ multiplex PCR, and TCRdb kept only the in-frame ones, dropping some. Of 75,000 to 80,000 clones in the sample, 80% to 95% were seen once. The sequencing here drew on peripheral blood, taken in the second trimester of pregnancy. Receptors were obtained from a female donor in good health, enrolled as a control in a pregnancy study.

This clone occurred a few times. The rearrangement joins TRBV18 to TRBJ2-7; TRBD2 matches 13 bases. CDR3 length equals 14 residues. V was pared by 4 bases and J by 4 bases, with 1 base of the junction left unmatched. Germline CDR1 KGHSH, CDR2 LQKENI. CDR3 in amino acids: CASSRTSGGYEQYF. DNA of the CDR3: TGTGCCAGCTCACGGACTAGCGGGGGATACGAGCAGTACTTC. The full variable domain, completed using reference TRBV18 and TRBJ2-7, is NAGVMQNPRHLVRRRGQEARLRCSPMKGHSHVYWYRQLPEEGLKFMVYLQKENIIDESGMPKERFSAEFPKEGPSILRIQQVVRGDSAAYFCASSRTSGGYEQYFGPGTRLTVT.

The V call is TRBV30, the J call TRBJ2-1; 7 nucleotides match TRBD2. The CDR3 consists of 13 residues. Germline CDR1 reads GTSNPN; CDR2 reads SVGIG (reference sequence). V was clipped by 0 bases and J by 15 bases; unmatched bases: 11. CDR3 in amino acids: CAWSVPWGGSPFF. CDR3 nucleotides: TGTGCCTGGAGTGTACCCTGGGGGGGGTCGCCGTTCTTC.

This chain uses TRBV9 with TRBJ2-3; 7 nucleotides align to TRBD1. The V gene's germline CDR1 is SGDLS and CDR2 YYNGEE. There are 16 residues in the CDR3. The V and J ends lost 2 bases and 6 bases, in that order; junction bases with no gene match: 12. Here the CDR3 reads CASSVTGTAKSDTQYF. CDR3 nucleotide sequence: TGTGCCAGCAGCGTCACGGGGACAGCAAAGTCTGATACGCAGTATTTT.

DNA of the CDR3: TGTGCCAGCAGCTTAGCAGGGGGCATGGGGGAGACCCAGTACTTC. It encodes CASSLAGGMGETQYF. This chain uses TRBV11-3 with TRBJ2-5, with 8 bases lining up with TRBD1. Unmatched junction bases numbered 6, after V lost 1 base and J lost 5 bases. The germline V gene has CDR1 SGHNT and CDR2 YENEEA. The CDR3 is 15 amino acids.

This rearrangement joins TRBV9 to TRBJ2-7; weak D call: TRBD1 (5 bases). V dropped 0 bases and J dropped 5 bases, with 12 bases sitting between them. The CDR3 runs 14 residues. Germline-derived CDR1 and CDR2 are SGDLS and YYNGEE. The CDR3 region has the DNA TGTGCCAGCAGCGTAGGGGCAGGGCCAAACGAGCAGTACTTC. Translation gives CASSVGAGPNEQYF.

The chain uses TRBV29-1 and TRBJ2-1; 8 nucleotides align to TRBD2. This CDR3 comprises 14 residues. The junction had 15 bases not matched to a gene; V was cut back by 8 bases and J by 9 bases. Germline CDR1 reads SQVTM; CDR2 reads ANQGSEA. CDR3 DNA: TGCAGCTTCCCAACGGGGGGGAGCCACGGTGAGCAGTTCTTC. Encoded protein: CSFPTGGSHGEQFF.

The chain combines TRBV7-2 with TRBJ1-6; D gene unclear. CDR3 length: 13 residues. CDR1 SGHTA and CDR2 FQGNSA come from the germline V gene. V was cut by 7 bases and J by 7 bases, with 11 bases left in between. The CDR3 DNA reads TGTGCCAGCACCCTAACCAGGAATTCACCCCTCCACTTT. Protein sequence: CASTLTRNSPLHF. The full variable domain, its missing parts supplied by reference TRBV7-2 and TRBJ1-6, is GAGVSQSPSNKVTEKGKDVELRCDPISGHTALYWYRQSLGQGLEFLIYFQGNSAPDKSGLPSDRFSAERTGGSVSTLTIQRTQQEDSAVYLCASTLTRNSPLHFGNGTRLTVT.

The chain uses TRBV7-9 and TRBJ1-5; a weak D match, TRBD1 (5 bases). V was pared by 5 bases and J by 6 bases, with 11 bases between. The V gene's germline CDR1 is SEHNR and CDR2 FQNEAQ (reference sequence). This CDR3 comprises 13 residues. In DNA form, the CDR3 reads TGTGCCAGCAGCGCCGTGCAGGGTCAGCCCCAGCATTTT. Translation: CASSAVQGQPQHF.

V gene TRBV9 combines with J gene TRBJ1-1; D is unclear. This CDR3 has 14 residues. From germline, CDR1 is SGDLS and CDR2 YYNGEE. The germline V and J ends were trimmed by 0 bases and 1 base, with 7 bases remaining between them. CDR3 bases: TGTGCCAGCAGCGTAGTTACAGCGAACACTGAAGCTTTCTTT. It specifies CASSVVTANTEAFF.

As DNA, the CDR3 is TGTGCCAGCAGCTCCTTAGCGGGGGGGCAAAGTACGCAGTATTTT. This gives the protein CASSSLAGGQSTQYF. The chain employs TRBV11-2 and TRBJ2-3, with TRBD2 identical over 11 bases. This CDR3 region has 15 residues. From germline, CDR1 is SGHAT and CDR2 FQNNGV. V was clipped by 4 bases and J by 8 bases; unmatched bases: 8.

This clone was seen a handful of times. The chain carries TRBV27 and TRBJ1-5; D unclear. The CDR3 totals 13 residues. V dropped 2 bases and J dropped 3 bases, with 5 bases sitting between them. Per the germline V gene, CDR1 is MNHEY and CDR2 is SMNVEV (reference sequence). The chain's CDR3 is CASSLGLNQPQHF. The CDR3 nucleotides read TGTGCCAGCAGTTTAGGACTCAATCAGCCCCAGCATTTT.

This clone has only one observation. The chain links TRBV7-9 to TRBJ2-1; 11 bases agree with TRBD2. Germline trimming cut 1 base from V and 7 bases from J; bases unmatched to any gene: 3. CDR3 size: 15 residues. CDR1 SEHNR and CDR2 FQNEAQ come from the germline V gene (reference sequence). Here the CDR3 reads CASSLGLAGTNEQFF. CDR3 bases: TGTGCCAGCAGCTTAGGACTAGCGGGGACAAATGAGCAGTTCTTC.

The J gene is TRBJ1-2, the V gene TRBV5-5; the match to TRBD1 covers 7 bases. The CDR3 length is 19 residues. Trimming took 5 bases from V and 7 from J; bases not matched to a gene: 26. CDR1 and CDR2 (germline): SGHKS, YYEKEE (reference sequence). CDR3 region: CASSLFLRDETGKSLGYTF. In DNA form, the CDR3 reads TGTGCCAGCAGTTTATTTTTACGGGATGAGACAGGGAAGTCGCTTGGCTACACCTTC.

This clone was counted once. The V call is TRBV7-9, the J call TRBJ2-7; 9 positions match TRBD1. The V and J ends lost 5 bases and 3 bases, in that order; junction bases with no gene match: 11. Germline CDR1 SEHNR, CDR2 FQNEAQ (reference sequence). The length of the CDR3 is 16 residues. The chain's CDR3 is CASSPTGTGYLYEQYF. The CDR3, as DNA: TGTGCCAGCAGCCCGACCGGGACAGGGTACCTCTACGAGCAGTACTTC. The full variable domain, completed using reference TRBV7-9 and TRBJ2-7, is DTGVSQNPRHKITKRGQNVTFRCDPISEHNRLYWYRQTLGQGPEFLTYFQNEAQLEKSRLLSDRFSAERPKGSFSTLEIQRTEQGDSAMYLCASSPTGTGYLYEQYFGPGTRLTVT.

The J gene is TRBJ1-4, the V gene TRBV7-2; possibly TRBD1 for D (6 bases). V gave up 5 bases and J gave up 6 bases, with 13 bases separating them. The CDR3 is 14 amino acids. Germline V gene data show CDR1 as SGHTA and CDR2 as FQGNSA. The CDR3 sequence: CASSKQGFDEKLFF. The CDR3 bases are TGTGCCAGCAGCAAACAGGGTTTTGATGAAAAACTGTTTTTT.

The rearrangement uses TRBV11-2 and TRBJ2-7; 9 bases fit TRBD2. The CDR3 length is 17 residues. V dropped 4 bases and J dropped 5; count of bases not matched to a gene: 15. The germline gives CDR1 SGHAT, CDR2 FQNNGV. CDR3 sequence: CASSSLNLASGAHEQYF. The CDR3 nucleotides read TGTGCCAGCAGCTCACTAAACCTGGCTAGCGGGGCCCACGAGCAGTACTTC. The full variable domain, in which reference TRBV11-2 and TRBJ2-7 provide the parts outside the CDR3, is EAGVAQSPRYKIIEKRQSVAFWCNPISGHATLYWYQQILGQGPKLLIQFQNNGVVDDSQLPKDRFSAERLKGVDSTLKIQPAKLEDSAVYLCASSSLNLASGAHEQYFGPGTRLTVT.

This clone was seen a single time. The genes are TRBV9 and TRBJ2-6; 7 bases align to TRBD1. J was trimmed by 2 bases and V by 0 bases; bases with no gene match: 5. The length of the CDR3 is 17 residues. The germline CDR1 and CDR2 sequences are SGDLS and YYNGEE. The CDR3 DNA follows: TGTGCCAGCAGCGTAGGGGGACAGAGAACTGGGGCCAACGTCCTGACTTTC. It codes for CASSVGGQRTGANVLTF.